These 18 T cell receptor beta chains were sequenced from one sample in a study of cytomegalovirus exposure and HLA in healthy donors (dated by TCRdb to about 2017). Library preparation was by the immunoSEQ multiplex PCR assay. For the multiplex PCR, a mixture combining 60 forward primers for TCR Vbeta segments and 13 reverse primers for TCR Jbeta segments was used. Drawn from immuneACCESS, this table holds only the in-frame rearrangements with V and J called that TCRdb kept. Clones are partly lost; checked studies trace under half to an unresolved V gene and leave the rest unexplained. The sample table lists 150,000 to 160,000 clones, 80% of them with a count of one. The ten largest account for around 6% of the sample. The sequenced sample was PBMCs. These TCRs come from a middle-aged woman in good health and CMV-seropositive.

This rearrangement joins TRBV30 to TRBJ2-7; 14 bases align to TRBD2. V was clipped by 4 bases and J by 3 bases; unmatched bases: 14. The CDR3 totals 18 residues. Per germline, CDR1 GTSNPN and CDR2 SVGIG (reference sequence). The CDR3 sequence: CAWNGGAYGTSGGYEQYF. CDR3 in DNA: TGTGCCTGGAACGGGGGAGCCTATGGGACTAGCGGGGGCTACGAGCAGTACTTC.

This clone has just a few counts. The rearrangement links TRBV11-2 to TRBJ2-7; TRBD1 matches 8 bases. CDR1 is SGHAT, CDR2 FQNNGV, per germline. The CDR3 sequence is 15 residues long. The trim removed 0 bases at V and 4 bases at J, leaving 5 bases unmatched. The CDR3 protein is CASSLESGGQYEQYF. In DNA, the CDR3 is TGTGCCAGCAGCTTAGAGTCAGGGGGCCAGTACGAGCAGTACTTC.

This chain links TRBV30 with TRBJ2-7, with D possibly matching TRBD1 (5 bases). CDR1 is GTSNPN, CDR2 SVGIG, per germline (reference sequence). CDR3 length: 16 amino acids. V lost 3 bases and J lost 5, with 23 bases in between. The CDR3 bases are TGTGCCTGGAGATCTAAAGGTGGGGCGGACGACAACGAGCAGTACTTC. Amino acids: CAWRSKGGADDNEQYF. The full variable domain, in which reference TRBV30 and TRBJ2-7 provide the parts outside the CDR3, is SQTIHQWPATLVQPVGSPLSLECTVEGTSNPNLYWYRQAAGRGLQLLFYSVGIGQISSEVPQNLSASRPQDRQFILSSKKLLLSDSGFYLCAWRSKGGADDNEQYFGPGTRLTVT.

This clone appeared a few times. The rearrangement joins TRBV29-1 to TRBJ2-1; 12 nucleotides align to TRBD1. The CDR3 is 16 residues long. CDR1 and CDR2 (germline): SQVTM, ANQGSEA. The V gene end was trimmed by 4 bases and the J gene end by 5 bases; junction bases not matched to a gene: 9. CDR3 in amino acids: CSVGFFRDRGHNEQFF. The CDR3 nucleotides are TGCAGCGTTGGTTTTTTCCGGGACAGGGGGCACAATGAGCAGTTCTTC.

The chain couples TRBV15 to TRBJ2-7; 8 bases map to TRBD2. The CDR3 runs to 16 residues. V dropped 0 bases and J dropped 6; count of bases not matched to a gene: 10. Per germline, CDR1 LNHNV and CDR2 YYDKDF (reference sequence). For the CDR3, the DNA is TGTGCCACCAGCAGAGATCTGGGCGGGGGGACGGGCGAGCAGTACTTC. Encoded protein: CATSRDLGGGTGEQYF. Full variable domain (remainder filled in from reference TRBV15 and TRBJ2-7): DAMVIQNPRYQVTQFGKPVTLSCSQTLNHNVMYWYQQKSSQAPKLLFHYYDKDFNNEADTPDNFQSRRPNTSFCFLDIRSPGLGDTAMYLCATSRDLGGGTGEQYFGPGTRLTVT.

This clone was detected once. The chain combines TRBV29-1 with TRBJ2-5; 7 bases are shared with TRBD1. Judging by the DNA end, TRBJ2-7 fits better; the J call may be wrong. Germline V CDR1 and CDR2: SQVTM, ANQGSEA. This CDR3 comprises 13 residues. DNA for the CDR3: TGCAGCACTCGGGACAGCGCTACCTACGAGCAGTACTTC. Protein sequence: CSTRDSATYEQYF.

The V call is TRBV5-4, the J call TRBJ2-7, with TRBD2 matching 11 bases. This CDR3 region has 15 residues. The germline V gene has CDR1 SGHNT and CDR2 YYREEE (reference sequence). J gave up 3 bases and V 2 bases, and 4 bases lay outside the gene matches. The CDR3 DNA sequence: TGTGCCAGCAGCTTTAGCGGGAGGGCCCTCTACGAGCAGTACTTC. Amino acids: CASSFSGRALYEQYF.

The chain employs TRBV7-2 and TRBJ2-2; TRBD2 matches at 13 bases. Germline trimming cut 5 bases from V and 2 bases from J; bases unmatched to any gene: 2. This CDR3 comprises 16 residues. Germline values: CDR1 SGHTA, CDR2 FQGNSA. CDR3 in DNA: TGTGCCAGCAGCCGACTAGCGGGGGGAAACACCGGGGAGCTGTTTTTT. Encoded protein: CASSRLAGGNTGELFF.

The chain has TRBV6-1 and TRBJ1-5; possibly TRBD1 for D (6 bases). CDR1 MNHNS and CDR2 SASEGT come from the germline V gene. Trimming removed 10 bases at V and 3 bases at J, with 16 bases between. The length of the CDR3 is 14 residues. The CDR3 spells CAIRGDRINQPQHF. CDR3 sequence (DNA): TGTGCCATTAGGGGAGACAGGATCAATCAGCCCCAGCATTTT.

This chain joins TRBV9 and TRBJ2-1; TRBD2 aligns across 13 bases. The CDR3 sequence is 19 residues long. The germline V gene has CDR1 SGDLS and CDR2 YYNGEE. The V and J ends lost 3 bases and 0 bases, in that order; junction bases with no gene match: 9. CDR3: CASSAPGLAGFISYNEQFF. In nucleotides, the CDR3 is TGTGCCAGCAGCGCACCGGGACTAGCGGGATTCATCTCCTACAATGAGCAGTTCTTC.

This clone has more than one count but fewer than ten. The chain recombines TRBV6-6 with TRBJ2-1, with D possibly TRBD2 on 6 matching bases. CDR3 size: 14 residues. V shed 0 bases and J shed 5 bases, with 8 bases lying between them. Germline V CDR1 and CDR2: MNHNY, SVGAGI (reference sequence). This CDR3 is CASSYSEGNNEQFF. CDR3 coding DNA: TGTGCCAGCAGTTACTCGGAGGGGAACAATGAGCAGTTCTTC.

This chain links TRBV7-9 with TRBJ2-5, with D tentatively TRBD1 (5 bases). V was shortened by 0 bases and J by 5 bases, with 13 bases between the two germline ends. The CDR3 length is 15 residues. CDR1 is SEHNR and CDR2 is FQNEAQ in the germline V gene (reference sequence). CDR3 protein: CASSLAPGKAETQYF. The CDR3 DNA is TGTGCCAGCAGCTTAGCGCCAGGGAAGGCGGAGACCCAGTACTTC.

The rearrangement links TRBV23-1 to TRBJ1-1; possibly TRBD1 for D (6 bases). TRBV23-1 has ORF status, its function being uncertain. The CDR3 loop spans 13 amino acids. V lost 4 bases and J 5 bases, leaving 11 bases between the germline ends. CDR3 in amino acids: CASSRQGITEAFF. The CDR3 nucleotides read TGCGCCAGCAGTCGCCAGGGGATAACTGAAGCTTTCTTT.

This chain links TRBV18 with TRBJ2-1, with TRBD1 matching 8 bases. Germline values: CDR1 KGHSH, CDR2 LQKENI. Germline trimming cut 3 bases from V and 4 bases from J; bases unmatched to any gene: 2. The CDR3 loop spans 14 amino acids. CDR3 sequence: CASSPRTGYNEQFF. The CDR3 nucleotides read TGTGCCAGCTCACCCCGGACAGGGTACAATGAGCAGTTCTTC.

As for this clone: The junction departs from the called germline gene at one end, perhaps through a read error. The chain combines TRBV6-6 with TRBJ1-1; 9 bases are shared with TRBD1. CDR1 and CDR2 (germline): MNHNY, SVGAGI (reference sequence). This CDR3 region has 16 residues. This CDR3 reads CASSRDRDGMNTEALF. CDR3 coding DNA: TGTGCCAGCAGTCGGGACAGGGATGGGATGAACACTGAAGCTTTATTT.

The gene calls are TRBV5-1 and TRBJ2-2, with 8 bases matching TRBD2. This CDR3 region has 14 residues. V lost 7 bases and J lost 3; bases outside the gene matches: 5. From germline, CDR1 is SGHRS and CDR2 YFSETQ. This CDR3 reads CASSGGEDTGELFF. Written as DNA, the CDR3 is TGCGCCAGCTCGGGAGGGGAGGACACCGGGGAGCTGTTTTTT.

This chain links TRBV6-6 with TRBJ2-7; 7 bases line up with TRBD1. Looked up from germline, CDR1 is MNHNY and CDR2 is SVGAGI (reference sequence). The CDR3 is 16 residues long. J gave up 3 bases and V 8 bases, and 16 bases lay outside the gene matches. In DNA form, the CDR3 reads TGTGCCAGCGCGGACCCTAACAGGGGACAGAACTACGAGCAGTACTTC. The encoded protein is CASADPNRGQNYEQYF.

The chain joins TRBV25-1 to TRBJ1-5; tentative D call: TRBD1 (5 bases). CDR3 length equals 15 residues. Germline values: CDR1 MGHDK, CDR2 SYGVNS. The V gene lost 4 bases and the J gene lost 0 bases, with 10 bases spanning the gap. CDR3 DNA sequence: TGTGCCAGCAGTGCAGGACAAAATAGCAATCAGCCCCAGCATTTT. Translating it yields CASSAGQNSNQPQHF. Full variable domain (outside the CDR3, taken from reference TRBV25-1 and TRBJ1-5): EADIYQTPRYLVIGTGKKITLECSQTMGHDKMYWYQQDPGMELHLIHYSYGVNSTEKGDLSSESTVSRIRTEHFPLTLESARPSHTSQYLCASSAGQNSNQPQHFGDGTRLSIL.